Below, one T cell receptor (beta chain) is given with its context. Its antigen remains undetermined. The sample holds no much larger clone one base away, and base qualities are not on file. V is cut by 5 bases and J by 2 bases, and the space between the germline ends is 13 bases. As encoded in the germline V gene (reference sequence), CDR1 is DFQATT while CDR2 is SNEGSKA. From cysteine to phenylalanine, the CDR3 is 13 amino acids long. The kept DNA is CDR3 alone, 39 bases in frame from the first base. This sample stems from a study of response to subunit inactivated influenza vaccine (dated by TCRdb to 2016 to 2019). About the investigation overall: The study used deep quantitative T cell receptor repertoire profiling to track responses to a trivalent subunit inactivated influenza vaccine. General conclusions and limits of the study: The authors suggested that each seasonal influenza vaccination may recruit only a limited number of new T cells.

Library generation was performed with RT-PCR. The sequencing machine was an Illumina HiSeq 2500. TCRdb reran the public reads through fastp at Q25 and MiXCR, keeping productive beta chains. Under each unique CDR3 protein, matching rows form one entry showing the most common genes and DNA. Counted in this sample were roughly 630,000 distinct CDR3 sequences; 12% to 15% of them appeared once. Clones ranked in the top ten supply about 7.4% of the sample. This TCR was recovered from a man in his fifties who received an inactivated influenza vaccine. Donor details come from another sample of the same person, matched by shared clones. The sample here was PBMCs from blood, taken 14 to 15 days before vaccination. The chain links TRBV20-1 with TRBJ2-7; TRBD1 is a weak D gene call, 6 bases matching. The sequence in DNA is TGCAGTGCTGCTACAGGGTGGACCTACGAGCAGTACTTC. Its protein is CSAATGWTYEQYF.